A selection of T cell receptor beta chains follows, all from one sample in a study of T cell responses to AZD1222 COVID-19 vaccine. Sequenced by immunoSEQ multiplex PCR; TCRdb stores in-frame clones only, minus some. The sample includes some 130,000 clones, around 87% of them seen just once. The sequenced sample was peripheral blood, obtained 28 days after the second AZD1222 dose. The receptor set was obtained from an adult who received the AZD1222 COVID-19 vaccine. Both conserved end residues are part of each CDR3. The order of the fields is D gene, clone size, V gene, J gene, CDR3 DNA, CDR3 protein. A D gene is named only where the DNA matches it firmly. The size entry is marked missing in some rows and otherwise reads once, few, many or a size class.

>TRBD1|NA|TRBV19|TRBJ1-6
TGTGCCAGTAGTATAGCCGGGACAGGGCACTCACCCCTCCACTTT
CASSIAGTGHSPLHF
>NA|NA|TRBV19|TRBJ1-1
TGTGCCAGTAGCCTTTTCTCAGGGGCCCTCACCACTGAAGCTTTCTTT
CASSLFSGALTTEAFF
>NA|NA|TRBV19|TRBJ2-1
TGTGCCAGTAGTGTCACTTCTCACAATGAGCAGTTCTTC
CASSVTSHNEQFF
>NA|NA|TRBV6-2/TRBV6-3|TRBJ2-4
TGTGCCAGCAGTTCCACCCGAAATGCCAAAAACATTCAGTACTTC
CASSSTRNAKNIQYF
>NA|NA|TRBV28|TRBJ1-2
TGTGCCAGCGGCTTACAGGGTCACCCCTATGGCTACACCTTC
CASGLQGHPYGYTF
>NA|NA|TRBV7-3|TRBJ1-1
TGTGCCAGCAGCCCTCGGGAGAACACTGAAGCTTTCTTT
CASSPRENTEAFF
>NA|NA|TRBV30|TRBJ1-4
TGTGCCTGCATTTCAAGGGGGTCTAATGAAAAACTGTTTTTT
CACISRGSNEKLFF
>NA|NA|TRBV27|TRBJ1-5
TGTGCCAGCAGCATCCAGTTACGGGGCAATCAGCCCCAGCATTTT
CASSIQLRGNQPQHF
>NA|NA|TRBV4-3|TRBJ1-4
TGCGCCAGCAGCCAAAGTACAGGGTGGGAGACTAATGAAAAACTGTTTTTT
CASSQSTGWETNEKLFF
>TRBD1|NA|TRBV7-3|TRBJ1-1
TGTGCCAGCCGGGGACAGGGTCACACTGAAGCTTTCTTT
CASRGQGHTEAFF
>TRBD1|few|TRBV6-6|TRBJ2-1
TGTGCCAGCAGTTACTCTCCGGGACAGGGATTCGGTGAGCAGTTCTTC
CASSYSPGQGFGEQFF
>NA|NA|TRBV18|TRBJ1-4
TGTGCCAGCTCATCGACGAGGCTGTATGAAAAACTGTTTTTT
CASSSTRLYEKLFF
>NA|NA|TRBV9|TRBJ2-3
TGTGCCAGCAGCGTAGGGACCCCCACAGATACGCAGTATTTT
CASSVGTPTDTQYF
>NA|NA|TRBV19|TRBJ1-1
TGTGCCAGTAGTATTGGCGGAGGCACTGAAGCTTTCTTT
CASSIGGGTEAFF
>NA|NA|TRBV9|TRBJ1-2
TGTGCCAGCAGCGTAGGCAGGGTATCCGGTGGCTACACCTTC
CASSVGRVSGGYTF
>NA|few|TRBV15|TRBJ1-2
TGTGCCACCAGCAGAGTGGTGGGGGGGTATGGCTACACCTTC
CATSRVVGGYGYTF
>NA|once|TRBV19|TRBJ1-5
TGTGCCAGTAGTCCTGCTGGGGTTCAGCCCCAGCATTTT
CASSPAGVQPQHF
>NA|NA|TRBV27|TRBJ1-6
TGTGCCAGCAGTTCGGCAGCGAATTCACCCCTCCACTTT
CASSSAANSPLHF
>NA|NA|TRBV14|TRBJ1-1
TGTGCCAGCAGCCAGGCCCGGTCTTCGAACACTGAAGCTTTCTTT
CASSQARSSNTEAFF
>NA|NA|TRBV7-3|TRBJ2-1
TGTGCCAGCAGCGCAGGGTTCGAGAATGAGCAGTTCTTC
CASSAGFENEQFF
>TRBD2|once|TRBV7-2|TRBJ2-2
TGTGCCAGCAGAGCGGGGGTCGACACCGGGGAGCTGTTTTTT
CASRAGVDTGELFF
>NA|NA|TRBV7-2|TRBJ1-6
TGTGCCAGCAGCATCCCAAGGGGGGCAGGGGACCTGGGCGAGGTCCACTTT
CASSIPRGAGDLGEVHF
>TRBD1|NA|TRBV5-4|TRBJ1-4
TGTGCCAGCAGCCTTGGGGGTACAGGGGGGTATGAAAAACTGTTTTTT
CASSLGGTGGYEKLFF
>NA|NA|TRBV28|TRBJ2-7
TGTGCCAGCAGTCTATCCCTCGAACCCTACGAGCAGTACTTC
CASSLSLEPYEQYF
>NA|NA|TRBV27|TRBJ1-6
TGTGCCAGCTCCCCCGCCAACTACCCTTCACCCCTCCACTTT
CASSPANYPSPLHF
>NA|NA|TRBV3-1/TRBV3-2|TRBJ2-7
TGTGCCAGCAGCCAAGAATGGACAGCCCGATACTTC
CASSQEWTARYF
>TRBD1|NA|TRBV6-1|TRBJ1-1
TGTGCCAGCAGTGAAGCAAAAAGGACAGGGTCTGAAGCTTTCTTT
CASSEAKRTGSEAFF
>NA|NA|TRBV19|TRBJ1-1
TGTGCCAGTAGAAGGGACACTGAAGCTTTCTTT
CASRRDTEAFF
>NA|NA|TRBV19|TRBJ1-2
TGTGCCAGTAGTGTACCTAACGGGGCAAACTATGGCTACACCTTC
CASSVPNGANYGYTF
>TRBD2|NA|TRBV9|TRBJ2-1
TGTGCCAGCAGCGTAGCGCCTAGCGGGGGGAATGAGCAGTTCTTC
CASSVAPSGGNEQFF
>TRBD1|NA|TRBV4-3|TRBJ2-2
TGCGCCAGCAGCCAAGACAGGGGGATTCCCGGGGAGCTGTTTTTT
CASSQDRGIPGELFF
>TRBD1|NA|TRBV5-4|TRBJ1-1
TGTGCCAGCAGCCGACGGGACAGTTACACTGAAGCTTTCTTT
CASSRRDSYTEAFF
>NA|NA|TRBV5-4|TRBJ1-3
TGTGCCAGCAGCCAGACGGCCAGCTCTGGAAACACCATATATTTT
CASSQTASSGNTIYF
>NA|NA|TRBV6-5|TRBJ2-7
TGTGCCAGCAGTTCCCCCCAGGGGCAGAGGGTTGCCGAGCAGTACTTC
CASSSPQGQRVAEQYF
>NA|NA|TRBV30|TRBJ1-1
TGTGCCTGGACAGGGGCGTCTTGGCGGGCGGGTAGGAACACTGAAGCTTTCTTT
CAWTGASWRAGRNTEAFF
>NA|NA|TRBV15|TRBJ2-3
TGTGCCACCAGCAGAGATCTGGATACGCAGTATTTT
CATSRDLDTQYF
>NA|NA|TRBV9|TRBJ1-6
TGTGCCAGCAGCTCCCGATGGACAGAAAATTCACCCCTCCACTTT
CASSSRWTENSPLHF
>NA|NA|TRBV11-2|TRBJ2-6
TGTGCCAGCAGCCCAAGGCAGGCGGGCTCTGGGGCCAACGTCCTGACTTTC
CASSPRQAGSGANVLTF
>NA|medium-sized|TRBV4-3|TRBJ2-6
TGCGCCAGCAGCCCCCCACGACGGTACTCTGGGGCCAACGTCCTGACTTTC
CASSPPRRYSGANVLTF
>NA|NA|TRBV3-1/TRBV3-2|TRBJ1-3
TGTGCCAGCAGCCAAGATCCTGCACGGAACTCTGGAAACACCATATATTTT
CASSQDPARNSGNTIYF
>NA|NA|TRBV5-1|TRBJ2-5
TGCGCCAGCAGCTTTATCGAACAAGAGACCCAGTACTTC
CASSFIEQETQYF
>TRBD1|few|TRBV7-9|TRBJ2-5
TGTGCCAGCAGAGGCAGGGGGCCCCAAGAGACCCAGTACTTC
CASRGRGPQETQYF
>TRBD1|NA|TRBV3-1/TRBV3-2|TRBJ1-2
TGTGCCAGCAGCCAATTTAACAGGGGGCGAGTCTATGGCTACACCTTC
CASSQFNRGRVYGYTF
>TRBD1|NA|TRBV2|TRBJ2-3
TGTGCCAGCGCTGGGACAGGGGATGCAGATACGCAGTATTTT
CASAGTGDADTQYF
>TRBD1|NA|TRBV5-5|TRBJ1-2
TGTGCCAGCAGCTTGTTTGGGACAGCAGAAGGCTACACCTTC
CASSLFGTAEGYTF
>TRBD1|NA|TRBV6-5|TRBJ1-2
TGTGCCAGCAGCGAGACAGGGGCCCTTTATGGCTACACCTTC
CASSETGALYGYTF
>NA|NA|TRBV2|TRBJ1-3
TGTGCCAGCAGTGAAGGGGATTGGGGCCGAGTCTCTGGAAACACCATATATTTT
CASSEGDWGRVSGNTIYF